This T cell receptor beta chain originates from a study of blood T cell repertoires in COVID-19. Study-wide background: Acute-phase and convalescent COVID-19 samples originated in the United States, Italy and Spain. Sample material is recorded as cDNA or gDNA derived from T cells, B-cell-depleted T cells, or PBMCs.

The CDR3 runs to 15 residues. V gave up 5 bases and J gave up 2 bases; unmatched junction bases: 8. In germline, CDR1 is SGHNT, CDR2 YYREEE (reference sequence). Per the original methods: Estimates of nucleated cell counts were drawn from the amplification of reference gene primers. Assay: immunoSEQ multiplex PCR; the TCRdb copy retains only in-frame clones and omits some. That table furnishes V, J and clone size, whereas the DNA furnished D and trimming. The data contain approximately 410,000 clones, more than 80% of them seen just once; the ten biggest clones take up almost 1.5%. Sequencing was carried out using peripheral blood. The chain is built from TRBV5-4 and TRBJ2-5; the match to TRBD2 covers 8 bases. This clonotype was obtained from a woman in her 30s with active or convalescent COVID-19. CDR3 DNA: TGTGCCAGCAGTAAAAGCGGGGGCCAGCAAGAGACCCAGTACTTC. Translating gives CASSKSGGQQETQYF.